This T cell receptor (beta chain) appears in the sequencing data of a study of blood T cell repertoires in COVID-19 (dated by TCRdb to 2018 to 2020). Study-level background: The collaborator samples originated in the United States, Italy and Spain and spanned the acute and convalescent phases of COVID-19. The prospective study material was composed of cDNA or gDNA derived from T cells, B-cell-depleted T cells, or PBMCs. Deeply sampled blood TCRbeta repertoires from subjects exposed to, actively infected with, or recovered from COVID-19 were included in the dataset. A freely available public database, intended as a resource for researchers studying the immune response to SARS-CoV-2, is where the repertoires were released. Samples came from the ongoing ImmuneRACE study (first 160 participants) plus 1,254 subjects from 6 global collaborators. Sample metadata almost always included a de-identified subject ID, COVID-19 status, age in years and sex. Where HLA class I and class II types were available, the types were taken from metadata supplied by the sample provider, not from assay-based typing. Study-wide findings and limitations: The quantity of clinical and demographic metadata differed by source and by participant and was supplied without curation.

TCRbeta CDR3 regions were amplified from genomic DNA using the immunoSEQ Assay, a bias-controlled multiplex PCR. Processing in the source paper ran as follows. The number of nucleated cells in each sample was estimated from the amplification of reference gene primers within the assay. To quantify the absolute abundance of each unique TCRbeta CDR3 rearrangement, sequence reads were collapsed and filtered. For each sample, productive Simpson clonality was calculated as the square root of Simpson's diversity index over productive rearrangements. TCRdb retrieved this table from immuneACCESS and kept in-frame rearrangements only. Not all clones are present; in checked studies, unresolved V genes account for under half, and no reason is known for the remainder. From that table come the V and J calls and clone size; the DNA was used to work out D and trimming. The sample table records 100,000 to 150,000 clones; 65% to 85% of these occur just once. The ten largest clones add up to roughly a sixth of the sample.

Comment on this clone: This receptor's antigen is unknown. No much larger clone is present one base from it, and per-base qualities are unavailable.

In Seattle, one collaborating source enrolled patients while the infection was active and tracked those patients longitudinally over the course of disease. The collaborating institutions used their own protocols to collect whole blood in K2EDTA tubes. Collaborator samples were shipped for TCRbeta analysis as frozen whole blood, isolated PBMCs, or DNA extracted from either sample type. Trimming accounts for 4 bases at V and 7 bases at J, while the number of junction bases matched to no gene is 10. The germline V gene (reference sequence) provides CDR1 SGHNT and CDR2 YYREEE. The CDR3 has 16 amino acids, counting the end cysteine and phenylalanine. Only CDR3 DNA is held: 48 bases, read in frame from base 1.

Source material: peripheral blood. Recombination joined TRBV5-4 with TRBJ1-4; TRBD1 matches 10 bases in the middle. This receptor was obtained from a man aged 25 to 40 with COVID-19, enrolled during active disease. The CDR3 protein is CASSLTGGAGGEKLFF. The bases read TGTGCCAGCAGCCTGACAGGGGGCGCAGGTGGTGAAAAACTGTTTTTT.